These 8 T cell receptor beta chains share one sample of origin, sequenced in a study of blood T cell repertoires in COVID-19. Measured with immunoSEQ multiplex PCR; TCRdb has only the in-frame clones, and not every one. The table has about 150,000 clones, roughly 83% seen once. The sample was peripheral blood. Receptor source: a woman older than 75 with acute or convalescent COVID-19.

The CDR3 here is CASGFAGTGGECRAWSSYNEQFF. The CDR3 DNA follows: TGTGCCAGTGGATTTGCCGGGACAGGGGGTGAATGTAGGGCCTGGAGCTCCTACAATGAGCAGTTCTTC. This chain uses TRBV21-1 with TRBJ2-1; the table calls TRBD1, which could not be checked here. TRBV21-1 is described as a pseudogene. The CDR3 is 23 amino acids.

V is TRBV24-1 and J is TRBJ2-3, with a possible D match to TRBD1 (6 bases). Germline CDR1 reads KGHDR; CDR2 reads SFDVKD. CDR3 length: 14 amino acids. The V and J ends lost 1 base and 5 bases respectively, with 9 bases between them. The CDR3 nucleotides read TGTGCCACCAGTGATTTAGCCAGGGGAGATACGCAGTATTTT. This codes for CATSDLARGDTQYF.

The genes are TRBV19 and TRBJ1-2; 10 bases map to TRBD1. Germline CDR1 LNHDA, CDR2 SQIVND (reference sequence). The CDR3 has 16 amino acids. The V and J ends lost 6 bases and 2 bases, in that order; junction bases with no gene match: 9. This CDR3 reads CASSKGGTGANYGYTF. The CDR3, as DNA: TGTGCCAGTAGCAAAGGCGGGACAGGGGCGAACTATGGCTACACCTTC.

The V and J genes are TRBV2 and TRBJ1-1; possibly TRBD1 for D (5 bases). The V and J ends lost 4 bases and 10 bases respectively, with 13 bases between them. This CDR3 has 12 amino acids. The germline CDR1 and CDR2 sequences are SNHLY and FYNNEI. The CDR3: CASSVGPERAFF. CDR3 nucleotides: TGTGCCAGCAGTGTGGGGCCGGAGAGAGCTTTCTTT.

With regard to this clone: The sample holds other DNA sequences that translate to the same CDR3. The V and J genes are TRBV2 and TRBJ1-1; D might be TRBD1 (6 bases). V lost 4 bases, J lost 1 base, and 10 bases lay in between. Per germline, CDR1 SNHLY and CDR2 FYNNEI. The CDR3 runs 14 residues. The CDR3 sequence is CASSGQGRNTEAFF. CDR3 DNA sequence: TGTGCCAGCAGTGGGCAGGGGCGGAACACTGAAGCTTTCTTT.

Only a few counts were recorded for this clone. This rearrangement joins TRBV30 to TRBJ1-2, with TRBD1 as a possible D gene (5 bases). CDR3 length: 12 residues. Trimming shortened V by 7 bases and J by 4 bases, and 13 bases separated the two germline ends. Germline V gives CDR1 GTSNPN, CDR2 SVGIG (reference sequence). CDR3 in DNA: TGTGCCTCGTGGGGCTTTTTCTATGGCTACACCTTC. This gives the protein CASWGFFYGYTF.

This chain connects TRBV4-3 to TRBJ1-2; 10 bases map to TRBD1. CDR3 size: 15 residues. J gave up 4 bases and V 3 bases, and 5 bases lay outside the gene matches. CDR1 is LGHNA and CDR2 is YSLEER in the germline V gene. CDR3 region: CASSQGQGSLYGYTF. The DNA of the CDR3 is TGCGCCAGCAGCCAGGGACAGGGGTCCCTCTATGGCTACACCTTC.

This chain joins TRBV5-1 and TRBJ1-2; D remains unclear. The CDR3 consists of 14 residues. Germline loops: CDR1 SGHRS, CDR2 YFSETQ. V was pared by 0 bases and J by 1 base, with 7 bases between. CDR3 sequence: CASSLEEGNYGYTF. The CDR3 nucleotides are TGCGCCAGCAGCTTGGAAGAGGGTAACTATGGCTACACCTTC.